This TCR beta chain was recorded in a study of cytomegalovirus exposure and HLA in healthy donors. Study-wide results and limits: In a later analysis, a genetic analysis reported fewer productive-TCR N-insertions in an Asian-associated ancestry cluster than the cohort average. Among CMV-associated TCR beta chains, most appeared HLA-restricted in a later analysis. In an earlier analysis, productive rearrangement rates for most beta V segments clustered near 87% or 30%.

PCR was performed using 60 Vbeta and 13 Jbeta primers. The method was immunoSEQ multiplex PCR; TCRdb's version includes in-frame clones alone and lacks a portion of them. The table includes 100,000 to 150,000 clones, roughly four fifths detected once. This clone was recorded only once. As yet, its antigen is unknown. V gave up 0 bases and J gave up 6 bases; unmatched junction bases: 4. Germline assignment: CDR1 SGHTA and CDR2 FQGNSA. CDR3 size: 14 residues. Sequencing used PBMCs. J is TRBJ1-2 and V is TRBV7-2; the match to TRBD1 covers 7 bases. The receptor was isolated from a woman aged 40 to 55 in good health and CMV-seropositive. CDR3 sequence reads: CASSLALTGHGYTF. The CDR3 DNA reads TGTGCCAGCAGCTTAGCGCTGACAGGGCATGGCTACACCTTC.